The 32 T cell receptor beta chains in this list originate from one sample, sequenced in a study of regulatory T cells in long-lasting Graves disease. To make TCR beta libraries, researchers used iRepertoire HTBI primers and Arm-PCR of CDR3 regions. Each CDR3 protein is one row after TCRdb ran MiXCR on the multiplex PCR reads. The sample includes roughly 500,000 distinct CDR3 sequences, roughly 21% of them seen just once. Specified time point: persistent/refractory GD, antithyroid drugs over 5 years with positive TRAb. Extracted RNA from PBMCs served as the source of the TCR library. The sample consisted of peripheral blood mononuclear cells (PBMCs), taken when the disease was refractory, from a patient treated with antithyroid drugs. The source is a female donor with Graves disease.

CDR3 DNA: TGCGCCAGCAGCCAAGAACGGACTGAAGCTTTCTTT. Its protein is CASSQERTEAFF. The rearrangement joins TRBV4-1 to TRBJ1-1; D remains ambiguous. Looked up from germline, CDR1 is MGHRA and CDR2 is YSYEKL. The ends were cut back, 0 bases at V and 5 bases at J, with 4 bases in the middle. This CDR3 has 12 residues.

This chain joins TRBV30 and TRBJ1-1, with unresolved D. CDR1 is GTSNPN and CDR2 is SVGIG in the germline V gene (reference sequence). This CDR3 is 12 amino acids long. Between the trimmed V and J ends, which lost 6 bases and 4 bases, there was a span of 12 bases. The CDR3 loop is CACTLGFTEAFF. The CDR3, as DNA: TGTGCCTGTACACTTGGATTCACTGAAGCTTTCTTT.

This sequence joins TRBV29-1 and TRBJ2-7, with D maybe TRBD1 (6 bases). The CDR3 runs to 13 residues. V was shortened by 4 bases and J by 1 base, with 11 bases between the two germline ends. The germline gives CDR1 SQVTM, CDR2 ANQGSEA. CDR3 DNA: TGCAGCGTTGGGTCAGGGGTTTCCTACGAGCAGTACTTC. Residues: CSVGSGVSYEQYF.

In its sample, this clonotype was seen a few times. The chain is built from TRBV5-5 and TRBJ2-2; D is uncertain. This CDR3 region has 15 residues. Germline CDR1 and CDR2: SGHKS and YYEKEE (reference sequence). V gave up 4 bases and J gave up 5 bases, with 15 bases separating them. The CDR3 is CASSLRVSATGELFF. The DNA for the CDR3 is TGTGCCAGCAGCCTCCGTGTGTCCGCTACCGGGGAGCTGTTTTTT.

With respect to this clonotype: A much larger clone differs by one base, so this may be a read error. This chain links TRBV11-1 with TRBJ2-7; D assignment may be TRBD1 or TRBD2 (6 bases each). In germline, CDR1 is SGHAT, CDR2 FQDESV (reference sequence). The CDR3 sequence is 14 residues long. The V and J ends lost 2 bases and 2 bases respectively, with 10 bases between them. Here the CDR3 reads CASSLWGATYEQYF. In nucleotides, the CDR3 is TGTGCCAGCAGCTTATGGGGGGCAACCTACGAGCAGTACTTC.

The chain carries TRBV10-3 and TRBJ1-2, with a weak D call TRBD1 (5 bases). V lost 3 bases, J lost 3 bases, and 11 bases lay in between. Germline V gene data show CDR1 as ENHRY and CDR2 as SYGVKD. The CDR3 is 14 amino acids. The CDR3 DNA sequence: TGTGCCATCAGTGAAGGGGACGGCTACTATGGCTACACCTTC. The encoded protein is CAISEGDGYYGYTF.

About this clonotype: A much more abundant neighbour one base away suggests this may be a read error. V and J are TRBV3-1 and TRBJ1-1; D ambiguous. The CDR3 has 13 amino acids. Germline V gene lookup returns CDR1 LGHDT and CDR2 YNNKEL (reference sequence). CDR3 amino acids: CAGSQGDRTEAFF. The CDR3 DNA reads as TGTGCCGGCAGCCAAGGAGATAGAACTGAAGCTTTCTTT. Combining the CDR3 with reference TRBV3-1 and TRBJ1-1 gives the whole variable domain DTAVSQTPKYLVTQMGNDKSIKCEQNLGHDTMYWYKQDSKKFLKIMFSYNNKELIINETVPNRFSPKSPDKAHLNLHINSLELGDSAVYFCAGSQGDRTEAFFGQGTRLTVV.

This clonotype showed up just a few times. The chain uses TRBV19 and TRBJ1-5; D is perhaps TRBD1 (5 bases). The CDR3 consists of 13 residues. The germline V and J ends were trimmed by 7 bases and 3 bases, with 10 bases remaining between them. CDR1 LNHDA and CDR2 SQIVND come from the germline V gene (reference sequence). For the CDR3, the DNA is TGTGCCAGTAACCGGGGCTTCAATCAGCCCCAGCATTTT. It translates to CASNRGFNQPQHF.

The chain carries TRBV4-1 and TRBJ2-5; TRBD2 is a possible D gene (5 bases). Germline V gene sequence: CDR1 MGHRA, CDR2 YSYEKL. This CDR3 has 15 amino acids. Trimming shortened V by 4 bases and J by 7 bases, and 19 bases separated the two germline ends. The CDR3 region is CASSPLGTKEGTQYF. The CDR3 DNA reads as TGCGCCAGCAGCCCCCTCGGAACGAAAGAGGGGACCCAGTACTTC.

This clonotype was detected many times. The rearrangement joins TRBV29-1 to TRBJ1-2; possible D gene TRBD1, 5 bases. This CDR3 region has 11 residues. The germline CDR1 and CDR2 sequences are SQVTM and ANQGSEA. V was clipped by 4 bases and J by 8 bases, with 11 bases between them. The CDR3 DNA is TGCAGCGTTGGCCGGGACTGGGGCTACACCTTC. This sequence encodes CSVGRDWGYTF.

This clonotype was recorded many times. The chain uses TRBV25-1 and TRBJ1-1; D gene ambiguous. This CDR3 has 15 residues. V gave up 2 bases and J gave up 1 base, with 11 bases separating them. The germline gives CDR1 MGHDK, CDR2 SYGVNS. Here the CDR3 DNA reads TGTGCCAGCAGTGAAGGACTCGGAAGGAACACTGAAGCTTTCTTT. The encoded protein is CASSEGLGRNTEAFF.

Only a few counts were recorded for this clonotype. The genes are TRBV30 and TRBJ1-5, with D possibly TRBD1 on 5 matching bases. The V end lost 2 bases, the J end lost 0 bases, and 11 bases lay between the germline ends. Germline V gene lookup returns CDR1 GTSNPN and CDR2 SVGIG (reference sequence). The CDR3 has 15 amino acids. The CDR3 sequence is CAWSRDGLSNQPQHF. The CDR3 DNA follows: TGTGCCTGGAGTCGGGACGGACTTAGCAATCAGCCCCAGCATTTT. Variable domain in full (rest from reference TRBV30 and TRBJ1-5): SQTIHQWPATLVQPVGSPLSLECTVEGTSNPNLYWYRQAAGRGLQLLFYSVGIGQISSEVPQNLSASRPQDRQFILSSKKLLLSDSGFYLCAWSRDGLSNQPQHFGDGTRLSIL.

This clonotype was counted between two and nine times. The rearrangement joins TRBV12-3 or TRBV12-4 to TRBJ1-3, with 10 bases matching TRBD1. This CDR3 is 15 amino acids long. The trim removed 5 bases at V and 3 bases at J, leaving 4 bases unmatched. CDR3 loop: CASSGQGVSGNTIYF. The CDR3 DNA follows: TGTGCCAGCAGTGGACAGGGGGTTAGTGGAAACACCATATATTTT.

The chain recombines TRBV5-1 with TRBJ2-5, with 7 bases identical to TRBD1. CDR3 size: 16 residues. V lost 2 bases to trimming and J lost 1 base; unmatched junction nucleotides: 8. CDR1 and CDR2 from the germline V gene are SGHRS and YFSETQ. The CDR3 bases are TGCGCCAGCAGCTTTGACTTGACAGGGACCCAAGAGACCCAGTACTTC. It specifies CASSFDLTGTQETQYF.

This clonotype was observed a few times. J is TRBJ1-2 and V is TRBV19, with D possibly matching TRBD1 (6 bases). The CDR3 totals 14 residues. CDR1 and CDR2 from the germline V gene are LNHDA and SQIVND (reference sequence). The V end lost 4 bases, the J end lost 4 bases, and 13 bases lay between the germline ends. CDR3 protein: CASSTRTASYGYTF. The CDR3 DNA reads TGTGCCAGTAGTACCCGGACAGCAAGCTATGGCTACACCTTC.

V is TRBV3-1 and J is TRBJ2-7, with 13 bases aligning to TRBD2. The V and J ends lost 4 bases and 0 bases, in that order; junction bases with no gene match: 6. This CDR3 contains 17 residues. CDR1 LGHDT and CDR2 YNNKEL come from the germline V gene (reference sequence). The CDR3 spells CASSPGTSGTLSYEQYF. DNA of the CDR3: TGTGCCAGCAGCCCCGGGACTAGCGGGACCCTCTCCTACGAGCAGTACTTC.

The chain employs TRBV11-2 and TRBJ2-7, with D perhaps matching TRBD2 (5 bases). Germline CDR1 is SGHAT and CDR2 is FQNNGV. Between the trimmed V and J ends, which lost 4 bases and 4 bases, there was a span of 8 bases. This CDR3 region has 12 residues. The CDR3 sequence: CASSYWEYEQYF. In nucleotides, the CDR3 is TGTGCCAGCAGCTATTGGGAGTACGAGCAGTACTTC.

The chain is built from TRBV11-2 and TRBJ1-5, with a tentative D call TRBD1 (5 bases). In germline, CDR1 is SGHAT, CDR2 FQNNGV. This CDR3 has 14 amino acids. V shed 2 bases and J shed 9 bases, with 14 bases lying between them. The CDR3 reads CASSLSSGDMPQHF. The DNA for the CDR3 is TGTGCCAGCAGCTTATCGTCGGGGGATATGCCCCAGCATTTT.

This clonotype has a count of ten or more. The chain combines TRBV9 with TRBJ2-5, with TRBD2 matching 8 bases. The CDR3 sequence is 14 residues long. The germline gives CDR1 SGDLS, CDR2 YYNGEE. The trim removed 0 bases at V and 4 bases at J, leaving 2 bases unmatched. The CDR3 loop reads CASSVGLARETQYF. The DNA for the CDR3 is TGTGCCAGCAGCGTAGGACTAGCGAGAGAGACCCAGTACTTC.

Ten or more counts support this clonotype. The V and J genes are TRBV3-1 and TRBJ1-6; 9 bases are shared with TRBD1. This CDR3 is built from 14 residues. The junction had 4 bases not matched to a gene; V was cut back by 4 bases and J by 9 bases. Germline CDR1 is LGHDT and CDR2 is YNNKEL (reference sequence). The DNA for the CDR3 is TGTGCCAGCAGCCCGGGACAGGGAAGTTCACCCCTCCACTTT. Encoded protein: CASSPGQGSSPLHF.

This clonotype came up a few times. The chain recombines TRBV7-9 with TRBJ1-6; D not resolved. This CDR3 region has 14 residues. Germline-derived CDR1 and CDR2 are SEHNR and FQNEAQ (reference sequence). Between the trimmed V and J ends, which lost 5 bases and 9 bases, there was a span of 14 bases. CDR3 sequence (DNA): TGTGCCAGCAGCCCAGACAAGTCCCTTTCACCCCTCCACTTT. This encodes CASSPDKSLSPLHF.

CDR3 DNA: TGTGCCTGGAGTGTAGTAGCGGGACCCATCTACGAGCAGTACTTC. It specifies CAWSVVAGPIYEQYF. The J gene is TRBJ2-7, the V gene TRBV30; 8 bases are a match to TRBD2. V lost 0 bases, J lost 3 bases, and 7 bases stayed unmatched. Germline V gene sequence: CDR1 GTSNPN, CDR2 SVGIG (reference sequence). The CDR3 is made up of 15 amino acids.

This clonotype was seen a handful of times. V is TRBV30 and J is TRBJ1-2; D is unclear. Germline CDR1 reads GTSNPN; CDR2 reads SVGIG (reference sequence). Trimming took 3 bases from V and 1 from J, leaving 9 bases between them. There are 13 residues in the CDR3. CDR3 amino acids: CAWRGIGNYGYTF. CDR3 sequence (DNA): TGTGCCTGGAGGGGGATTGGTAACTATGGCTACACCTTC. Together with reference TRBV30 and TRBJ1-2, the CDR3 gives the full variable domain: SQTIHQWPATLVQPVGSPLSLECTVEGTSNPNLYWYRQAAGRGLQLLFYSVGIGQISSEVPQNLSASRPQDRQFILSSKKLLLSDSGFYLCAWRGIGNYGYTFGSGTRLTVV.

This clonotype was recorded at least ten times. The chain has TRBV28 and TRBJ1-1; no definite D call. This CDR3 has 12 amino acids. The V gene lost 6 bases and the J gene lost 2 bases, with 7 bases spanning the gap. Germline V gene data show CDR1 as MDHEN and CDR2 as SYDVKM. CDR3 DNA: TGTGCCAGCAGGGTCCAAAACACTGAAGCTTTCTTT. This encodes CASRVQNTEAFF.

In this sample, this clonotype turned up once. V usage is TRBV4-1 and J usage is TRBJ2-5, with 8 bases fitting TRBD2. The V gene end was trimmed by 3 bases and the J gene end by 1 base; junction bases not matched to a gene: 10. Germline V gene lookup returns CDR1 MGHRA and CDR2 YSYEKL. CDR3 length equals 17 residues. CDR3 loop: CASSQSPTGGSQETQYF. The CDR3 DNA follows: TGCGCCAGCAGCCAGTCTCCTACGGGGGGGAGCCAAGAGACCCAGTACTTC.

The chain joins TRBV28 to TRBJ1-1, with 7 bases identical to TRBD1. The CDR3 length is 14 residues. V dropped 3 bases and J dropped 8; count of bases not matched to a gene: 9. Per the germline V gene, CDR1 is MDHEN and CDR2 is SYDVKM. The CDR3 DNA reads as TGTGCCAGCAGTTTGGGCGGACAGGTTAAGGAAGCTTTCTTT. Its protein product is CASSLGGQVKEAFF. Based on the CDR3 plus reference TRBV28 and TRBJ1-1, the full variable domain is DVKVTQSSRYLVKRTGEKVFLECVQDMDHENMFWYRQDPGLGLRLIYFSYDVKMKEKGDIPEGYSVSREKKERFSLILESASTNQTSMYLCASSLGGQVKEAFFGQGTRLTVV.

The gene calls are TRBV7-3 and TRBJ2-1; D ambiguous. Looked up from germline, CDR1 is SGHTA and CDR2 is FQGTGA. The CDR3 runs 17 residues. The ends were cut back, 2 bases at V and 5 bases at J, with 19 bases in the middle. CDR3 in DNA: TGTGCCAGCAGCTTAGCCACAGCTCTAGGAACTGACAATGAGCAGTTCTTC. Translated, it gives CASSLATALGTDNEQFF. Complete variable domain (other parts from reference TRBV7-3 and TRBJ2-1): GAGVSQTPSNKVTEKGKYVELRCDPISGHTALYWYRQSLGQGPEFLIYFQGTGAADDSGLPNDRFFAVRPEGSVSTLKIQRTERGDSAVYLCASSLATALGTDNEQFFGPGTRLTVL.

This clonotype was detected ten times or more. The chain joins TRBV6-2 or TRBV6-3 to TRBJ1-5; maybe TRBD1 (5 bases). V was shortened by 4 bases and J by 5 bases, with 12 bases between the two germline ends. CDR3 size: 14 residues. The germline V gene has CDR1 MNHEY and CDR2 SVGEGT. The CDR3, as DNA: TGTGCCAGCAGTTGGGGCCGGGAGGATCAGCCCCAGCATTTT. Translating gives CASSWGREDQPQHF.

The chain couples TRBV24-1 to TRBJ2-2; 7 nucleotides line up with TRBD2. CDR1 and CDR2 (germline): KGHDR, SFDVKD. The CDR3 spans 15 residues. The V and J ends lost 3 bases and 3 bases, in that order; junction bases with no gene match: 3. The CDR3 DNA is TGTGCCACCAGTGATCCCCGGGGGGACACCGGGGAGCTGTTTTTT. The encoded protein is CATSDPRGDTGELFF.

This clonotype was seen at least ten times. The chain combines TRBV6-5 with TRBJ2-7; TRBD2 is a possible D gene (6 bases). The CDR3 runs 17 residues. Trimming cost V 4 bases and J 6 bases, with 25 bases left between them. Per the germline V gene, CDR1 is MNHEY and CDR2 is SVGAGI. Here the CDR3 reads CASSSGLKSGPSVEQYF. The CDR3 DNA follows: TGTGCCAGCAGTTCTGGACTCAAAAGCGGGCCGTCCGTCGAGCAGTACTTC.

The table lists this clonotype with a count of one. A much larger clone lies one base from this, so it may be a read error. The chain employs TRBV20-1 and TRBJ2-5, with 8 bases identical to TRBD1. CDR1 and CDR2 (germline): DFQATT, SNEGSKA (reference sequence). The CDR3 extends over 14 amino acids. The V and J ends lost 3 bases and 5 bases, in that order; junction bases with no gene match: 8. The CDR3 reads CSASHRGWRETQYF. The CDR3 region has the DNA TGCAGTGCTAGCCACAGGGGGTGGAGGGAGACCCAGTACTTC.

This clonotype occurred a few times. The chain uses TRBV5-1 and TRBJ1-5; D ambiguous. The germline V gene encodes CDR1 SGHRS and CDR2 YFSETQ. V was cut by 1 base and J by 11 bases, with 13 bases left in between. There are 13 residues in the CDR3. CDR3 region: CASSLTGRSAQHF. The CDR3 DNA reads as TGCGCCAGCAGCTTGACGGGGAGGTCGGCCCAGCATTTT. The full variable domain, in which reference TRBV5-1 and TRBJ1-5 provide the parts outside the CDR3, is KAGVTQTPRYLIKTRGQQVTLSCSPISGHRSVSWYQQTPGQGLQFLFEYFSETQRNKGNFPGRFSGRQFSNSRSEMNVSTLELGDSALYLCASSLTGRSAQHFGDGTRLSIL.